The 30 T cell receptor beta chains below were found in one sample sequenced in a study of beta chain features in type 1 diabetes. Study conclusions and caveats: Shortening of TCRB CDR3s, moderate but significant, appeared in all four CD4+ subsets of Type 1 diabetes patients.

The antigens of these receptors remain unknown. All of the isolated RNA was reverse transcribed, so expressed TCRB transcripts were sequenced. Using immunoSEQ multiplex PCR, the repertoire was profiled, and TCRdb retains in-frame clones only, with some absent. The repertoire consists of about 160,000 clones, with roughly 8% occurring once and the leading ten covering under 0.6%. The material sequenced was central memory CD4+ T cells from blood. These TCRs come from a young man with type 1 diabetes.

The gene calls are TRBV6-5 and TRBJ2-5; the match to TRBD2 covers 10 bases. CDR3 size: 14 residues. With V trimmed by 5 bases and J by 4 bases, 4 bases remained unmatched. CDR1 and CDR2 (germline): MNHEY, SVGAGI. The CDR3 sequence: CASSPSGGRETQYF. CDR3 nucleotide sequence: TGTGCCAGCAGTCCTAGCGGGGGAAGAGAGACCCAGTACTTC.

This clone has more than one count but fewer than ten. The rearrangement uses TRBV27 and TRBJ2-5, with 15 bases matching TRBD2. V lost 8 bases to trimming and J lost 5 bases; unmatched junction nucleotides: 6. Looked up from germline, CDR1 is MNHEY and CDR2 is SMNVEV (reference sequence). The CDR3 sequence is 15 residues long. CDR3 DNA sequence: TGTGCCAGCTTCGGGACTAGCGGGGGGAGGGAGACCCAGTACTTC. Amino acids: CASFGTSGGRETQYF.

The chain carries TRBV9 and TRBJ1-2, with 7 positions matching TRBD1. The CDR3 runs to 15 residues. V was clipped by 4 bases and J by 6 bases; unmatched bases: 12. The germline V gene encodes CDR1 SGDLS and CDR2 YYNGEE. This CDR3 is CASSSPTGTTDGYTF. CDR3 in DNA: TGTGCCAGCAGCTCCCCGACAGGGACCACAGATGGCTACACCTTC.

V is TRBV14 and J is TRBJ1-1, with a possible D match to TRBD1 (5 bases). The CDR3 has 13 residues. Looked up from germline, CDR1 is SGHDN and CDR2 is FVKESK. V lost 0 bases, J lost 10 bases, and 12 bases lay in between. The CDR3 loop is CASSQDRQGGAFF. Here the CDR3 DNA reads TGTGCCAGCAGCCAAGACCGGCAGGGTGGAGCTTTCTTT.

A few counts support this clone. This sequence joins TRBV10-2 and TRBJ2-3; 9 bases map to TRBD1. The CDR3 loop spans 17 amino acids. Per the germline V gene, CDR1 is WSHSY and CDR2 is SAAADI. The trim removed 1 base at V and 0 bases at J, leaving 5 bases unmatched. The CDR3 DNA reads TGCGCCAGCAGTGAGTGGGGGGACAGGGTTAGCACAGATACGCAGTATTTT. Its protein is CASSEWGDRVSTDTQYF.

At least ten counts were recorded for this clone. The chain has TRBV29-1 and TRBJ2-7; TRBD1 matches 8 bases. The CDR3 is 14 amino acids. The V gene's germline CDR1 is SQVTM and CDR2 ANQGSEA. The V and J ends lost 5 bases and 3 bases, in that order; junction bases with no gene match: 9. CDR3 protein: CSVTGTGSLYEQYF. In nucleotides, the CDR3 is TGCAGCGTTACCGGGACAGGTAGTCTCTACGAGCAGTACTTC.

J is TRBJ2-3 and V is TRBV5-1; 9 bases are shared with TRBD2. The CDR3 extends over 16 amino acids. The ends lost 6 bases at V and 5 bases at J; junction bases unmatched: 13. Per germline, CDR1 SGHRS and CDR2 YFSETQ. The CDR3 nucleotides read TGCGCCAGCACGGGTGCGGGGCTAGCGGGAAAAGATACGCAGTATTTT. Translating gives CASTGAGLAGKDTQYF.

This clone has ten or more counts. The genes are TRBV30 and TRBJ1-5; the D is unclear. V lost 5 bases to trimming and J lost 7 bases, with 15 bases between them. The length of the CDR3 is 13 residues. Looked up from germline, CDR1 is GTSNPN and CDR2 is SVGIG (reference sequence). The CDR3 DNA follows: TGTGCCTGGGGGAGGGCAGCTAAGCAGCCCCAGCATTTT. Protein sequence: CAWGRAAKQPQHF.

This chain connects TRBV2 to TRBJ2-2; D is unclear. Germline-derived CDR1 and CDR2 are SNHLY and FYNNEI. This CDR3 spans 13 amino acids. Trimming took 7 bases from V and 7 from J, leaving 13 bases between them. The CDR3 protein is CASTFAARGELFF. The CDR3 bases are TGTGCCAGCACCTTCGCGGCCCGCGGGGAGCTGTTTTTT.

This clone was found many times. The gene calls are TRBV10-2 and TRBJ1-5; 10 positions match TRBD1. With 5 bases clipped from V and 4 bases from J, the junction kept 2 bases outside the gene matches. The CDR3 sequence is 14 residues long. Germline CDR1 WSHSY, CDR2 SAAADI. CDR3 in DNA: TGCGCCAGCAGTCGGGACAGGGGTAATCAGCCCCAGCATTTT. Its translation is CASSRDRGNQPQHF.

The sample holds a few counts of this clone. This chain uses TRBV30 with TRBJ1-4; tentative D call: TRBD1 (5 bases). Trimming stripped 6 bases from V and 8 bases from J, with 19 bases between. The germline V gene has CDR1 GTSNPN and CDR2 SVGIG (reference sequence). This CDR3 region has 14 residues. The CDR3 coding sequence is TGTGCCTGTCGTGACCGAGACCAGGGAGAAAAACTGTTTTTT. It codes for CACRDRDQGEKLFF.

This clone was found a few times. The V call is TRBV11-2, the J call TRBJ2-7; 12 bases align to TRBD1. The V gene's germline CDR1 is SGHAT and CDR2 FQNNGV. The CDR3 contains 14 residues. Losses at the gene ends were 5 bases for V and 6 bases for J; bases not matched to a gene: 5. The DNA for the CDR3 is TGTGCCAGCAGCACCCGGGACAGGGGGCTCGAGCAGTACTTC. Translated, it gives CASSTRDRGLEQYF. Drawing the rest from reference TRBV11-2 and TRBJ2-7, the complete variable domain is EAGVAQSPRYKIIEKRQSVAFWCNPISGHATLYWYQQILGQGPKLLIQFQNNGVVDDSQLPKDRFSAERLKGVDSTLKIQPAKLEDSAVYLCASSTRDRGLEQYFGPGTRLTVT.

The chain joins TRBV5-4 to TRBJ2-3; 9 bases fit TRBD1. Germline CDR1 SGHNT, CDR2 YYREEE (reference sequence). CDR3 size: 15 residues. The V gene end was trimmed by 3 bases and the J gene end by 3 bases; junction bases not matched to a gene: 5. For the CDR3, the DNA is TGTGCCAGCAGCTCCGGGACAGGGTTTACAGATACGCAGTATTTT. The encoded protein is CASSSGTGFTDTQYF.

The sample holds a few counts of this clone. The rearrangement links TRBV5-1 to TRBJ2-4, with TRBD1 matching 9 bases. This CDR3 is built from 14 residues. The junction had 1 base not matched to a gene; V was cut back by 0 bases and J by 6 bases. The V gene's germline CDR1 is SGHRS and CDR2 YFSETQ. CDR3 DNA: TGCGCCAGCAGCTTGGGGACAGGGGTAAACATTCAGTACTTC. Amino acids: CASSLGTGVNIQYF.

In its sample, this clone was seen a few times. J is TRBJ2-5 and V is TRBV7-2, with 7 positions matching TRBD1. The CDR3 runs to 15 residues. The V and J ends lost 6 bases and 2 bases, in that order; junction bases with no gene match: 9. Per the germline V gene, CDR1 is SGHTA and CDR2 is FQGNSA. CDR3 region: CASSRQGGRQETQYF. The CDR3 DNA follows: TGTGCCAGCAGTCGACAGGGTGGTAGGCAAGAGACCCAGTACTTC.

The V call is TRBV19, the J call TRBJ2-7; possibly TRBD2 for D (6 bases). The CDR3 covers 12 residues. Germline V gene sequence: CDR1 LNHDA, CDR2 SQIVND (reference sequence). The V end lost 3 bases, the J end lost 3 bases, and 6 bases lay between the germline ends. As DNA, the CDR3 is TGTGCCAGTAGTATGGACTACTACGAGCAGTACTTC. Protein sequence: CASSMDYYEQYF.

The V and J genes are TRBV30 and TRBJ2-5; perhaps TRBD2 as D (5 bases). Trimming removed 1 base from V and 7 bases from J, with 13 bases in between. This CDR3 has 13 amino acids. Germline CDR1 and CDR2: GTSNPN and SVGIG (reference sequence). CDR3 amino acids: CAWSEDRGWTQYF. CDR3 in DNA: TGTGCCTGGAGTGAGGACCGGGGTTGGACCCAGTACTTC.

CDR3 sequence: CATSRDDTPRYTF. The CDR3 DNA is TGTGCCACCAGCAGAGATGACACCCCTCGCTACACCTTC. The rearrangement uses TRBV15 and TRBJ1-2; D is unclear. Germline CDR1 reads LNHNV; CDR2 reads YYDKDF (reference sequence). This CDR3 has 13 amino acids. The V end was cut by 0 bases, the J end by 9 bases, with 11 bases between.

This clone was seen a handful of times. The chain carries TRBV15 and TRBJ2-3; no reliable D call. V was pared by 6 bases and J by 0 bases, with 10 bases between. The V gene's germline CDR1 is LNHNV and CDR2 YYDKDF (reference sequence). This CDR3 has 14 residues. CDR3 nucleotides: TGTGCCACCAGGACAACGGCTAGCACAGATACGCAGTATTTT. Translation: CATRTTASTDTQYF.

This clone was counted only a few times. The J gene is TRBJ1-2, the V gene TRBV4-3; D remains ambiguous. The CDR3 has 17 amino acids. CDR1 LGHNA and CDR2 YSLEER come from the germline V gene. The V end was cut by 1 base, the J end by 3 bases, with 18 bases between. CDR3 in amino acids: CASSQVRSAATDYGYTF. CDR3 nucleotide sequence: TGCGCCAGCAGCCAAGTCCGTTCTGCGGCGACGGACTATGGCTACACCTTC.

In this sample, this clone turned up a few times. The chain recombines TRBV5-4 with TRBJ1-1; D unresolved. CDR1 and CDR2 (germline): SGHNT, YYREEE (reference sequence). The CDR3 spans 16 residues. Trimming shortened V by 0 bases and J by 8 bases, and 20 bases separated the two germline ends. CDR3 DNA sequence: TGTGCCAGCAGCTTGGAGTCAGGCGTGAACACTGACGAAGCTTTCTTT. Its protein product is CASSLESGVNTDEAFF.

There are a few counts of this clone. The chain recombines TRBV18 with TRBJ2-3; D perhaps matches TRBD1 (5 bases). Germline CDR1 is KGHSH and CDR2 is LQKENI. CDR3 length equals 15 residues. The germline V and J ends were trimmed by 6 bases and 2 bases, with 15 bases remaining between them. The CDR3 sequence: CASSHRSGSTDTQYF. The CDR3 DNA reads TGTGCCAGCTCCCACCGCTCAGGGTCCACAGATACGCAGTATTTT.

V is TRBV5-1 and J is TRBJ2-5; a weak D match, TRBD1 (5 bases). V lost 0 bases and J 6 bases, leaving 15 bases between the germline ends. This CDR3 comprises 15 residues. Germline V lookup: CDR1 SGHRS, CDR2 YFSETQ. CDR3 region: CASSLEAGMGKTQYF. CDR3 in DNA: TGCGCCAGCAGCTTGGAAGCAGGGATGGGGAAGACCCAGTACTTC.

This clone has just a few counts. The rearrangement joins TRBV5-4 to TRBJ1-2, with 9 bases fitting TRBD1. The CDR3 is 15 residues long. Germline loops: CDR1 SGHNT, CDR2 YYREEE (reference sequence). Trimming took 4 bases from V and 8 from J; bases not matched to a gene: 12. CDR3 in DNA: TGTGCCAGCAGCCAGATACAGGGGGCGTCTCCCGGCTACACCTTC. It specifies CASSQIQGASPGYTF.

This chain joins TRBV5-6 and TRBJ1-4; D is uncertain. V shed 4 bases and J shed 0 bases, with 22 bases lying between them. The CDR3 has 19 residues. Germline V gene data show CDR1 as SGHDT and CDR2 as YYEEEE. The CDR3 reads CASSRPAQRGSATNEKLFF. Here the CDR3 DNA reads TGTGCCAGCAGCCGACCAGCTCAGAGAGGGTCTGCAACTAATGAAAAACTGTTTTTT. Based on the CDR3 plus reference TRBV5-6 and TRBJ1-4, the full variable domain is DAGVTQSPTHLIKTRGQQVTLRCSPKSGHDTVSWYQQALGQGPQFIFQYYEEEERQRGNFPDRFSGHQFPNYSSELNVNALLLGDSALYLCASSRPAQRGSATNEKLFFGSGTQLSVL.

This clone was seen a handful of times. The rearrangement uses TRBV4-3 and TRBJ2-1; 7 bases line up with TRBD2. The germline gives CDR1 LGHNA, CDR2 YSLEER. The trim removed 5 bases at V and 8 bases at J, leaving 15 bases unmatched. There are 16 residues in the CDR3. The CDR3 sequence is CASSSRLATEYDEQFF. Here the CDR3 DNA reads TGCGCCAGCAGCTCCCGACTAGCTACGGAATACGATGAGCAGTTCTTC.

There are a few counts of this clone. The chain couples TRBV9 to TRBJ1-1, with 10 bases lining up with TRBD1. Germline CDR1 reads SGDLS; CDR2 reads YYNGEE. The CDR3 consists of 14 residues. With 3 bases clipped from V and 5 bases from J, the junction kept 4 bases outside the gene matches. The CDR3 here is CASSGRTGGTEAFF. CDR3 DNA: TGTGCCAGCAGCGGCAGGACAGGGGGTACTGAAGCTTTCTTT. Together with reference TRBV9 and TRBJ1-1, the CDR3 gives the full variable domain: DSGVTQTPKHLITATGQRVTLRCSPRSGDLSVYWYQQSLDQGLQFLIQYYNGEERAKGNILERFSAQQFPDLHSELNLSSLELGDSALYFCASSGRTGGTEAFFGQGTRLTVV.

The chain joins TRBV7-2 to TRBJ1-1; no firm D call. The ends were cut back, 2 bases at V and 10 bases at J, with 20 bases in the middle. CDR3 length: 15 residues. CDR1 and CDR2 from the germline V gene are SGHTA and FQGNSA. CDR3 protein: CASSLWEASVGGAFF. CDR3 coding DNA: TGTGCCAGCAGCTTATGGGAGGCGTCGGTTGGCGGAGCTTTCTTT.

The rearrangement uses TRBV9 and TRBJ2-1; 9 bases agree with TRBD2. Trimming cost V 3 bases and J 7 bases; bases outside gene matches: 8. Germline V gene sequence: CDR1 SGDLS, CDR2 YYNGEE. The length of the CDR3 is 15 residues. CDR3 DNA: TGTGCCAGCAGCGCCGGGCGGGGGGGCTTAAATGAGCAGTTCTTC. Protein product: CASSAGRGGLNEQFF.

There are a few counts of this clone. The rearrangement uses TRBV9 and TRBJ2-7; a weak D match, TRBD2 (7 bases). This CDR3 comprises 14 residues. V lost 1 base and J 2 bases, leaving 10 bases between the germline ends. Germline values: CDR1 SGDLS, CDR2 YYNGEE. CDR3 DNA sequence: TGTGCCAGCAGCGTAAGCGGGGACACCTACGAGCAGTACTTC. Translated, it gives CASSVSGDTYEQYF.